Below, 18 T cell receptor beta chains from the same sample are listed, as sequenced in a study of T cells in Graves' hyperthyroidism and ophthalmopathy. RNA transcripts yielded amplified TCR beta CDR3 regions. HTBI primers were employed in a first-round RT-PCR of the TCR CDR3. Each CDR3 protein gets one entry after TCRdb re-called the multiplex PCR reads with MiXCR. The repertoire holds about 350,000 distinct CDR3 sequences, with about 14% as singletons. Sequenced: blood. The source is a woman in her thirties with Graves' hyperthyroidism.

The rearrangement uses TRBV28 and TRBJ1-6; 7 nucleotides line up with TRBD1. CDR1 is MDHEN, CDR2 SYDVKM, per germline. J gave up 3 bases and V 2 bases, and 7 bases lay outside the gene matches. This CDR3 spans 17 amino acids. As DNA, the CDR3 is TGTGCCAGCAGTTTACCCACAGGGGTAAACTATAATTCACCCCTCCACTTT. This encodes CASSLPTGVNYNSPLHF.

J is TRBJ2-5 and V is TRBV11-2; TRBD1 agrees at 7 bases. Losses at the gene ends were 3 bases for V and 5 bases for J; bases not matched to a gene: 9. Germline loops: CDR1 SGHAT, CDR2 FQNNGV. The CDR3 sequence is 15 residues long. The CDR3 DNA follows: TGTGCCAGCAGCTTCTTAATAGTAGGGGGCGAGACCCAGTACTTC. This codes for CASSFLIVGGETQYF.

Points on this clonotype: A read error is possible here, since a much larger clone lies one base away. This chain links TRBV3-1 with TRBJ2-3; D is undetermined. Between the trimmed V and J ends, which lost 3 bases and 1 base, there was a span of 2 bases. Germline V lookup: CDR1 LGHDT, CDR2 YNNKEL (reference sequence). The CDR3 sequence is 12 residues long. CDR3: CASSHGTDTQYF. CDR3 nucleotide sequence: TGTGCCAGCAGCCATGGCACAGATACGCAGTATTTT.

This clonotype was recorded at least ten times. The chain has TRBV20-1 and TRBJ1-5; 7 nucleotides align to TRBD1. The CDR3 runs 16 residues. With V trimmed by 3 bases and J by 2 bases, 10 bases remained unmatched. From germline, CDR1 is DFQATT and CDR2 SNEGSKA (reference sequence). The CDR3 sequence is CSARYRDSPRNQPQHF. CDR3 sequence (DNA): TGCAGTGCTAGGTACCGGGACAGTCCCCGCAATCAGCCCCAGCATTTT.

V usage is TRBV28 and J usage is TRBJ1-2; D gene ambiguous. Germline assignment: CDR1 MDHEN and CDR2 SYDVKM. Trimming removed 2 bases at V and 5 bases at J, with 15 bases between. This CDR3 region has 15 residues. The CDR3 loop reads CASSLHAGGYYGYTF. The DNA for the CDR3 is TGTGCCAGCAGTTTACACGCGGGCGGGTATTATGGCTACACCTTC.

With regard to this clonotype: A clone one base away is much larger, so this may be a read error. The chain combines TRBV27 with TRBJ1-2; 9 bases fit TRBD1. Per the germline V gene, CDR1 is MNHEY and CDR2 is SMNVEV (reference sequence). This CDR3 has 16 residues. The CDR3 coding sequence is TGTGCCAGCAGTTCTCACCCTACAGGGGGCGCCGGTGGCCACACCTTC. This translates into CASSSHPTGGAGGHTF.

This chain connects TRBV13 to TRBJ2-7, with TRBD2 matching over 7 bases. CDR3 length equals 15 residues. Looked up from germline, CDR1 is PRHDT and CDR2 is FYEKMQ (reference sequence). The junction had 6 bases not matched to a gene; V was cut back by 0 bases and J by 4 bases. The CDR3 DNA reads TGTGCCAGCAGCTTAGGGGCGGGAGACCCATACGAGCAGTACTTC. Encoded protein: CASSLGAGDPYEQYF.

The chain carries TRBV7-2 and TRBJ1-6, with no clear D. V lost 1 base and J lost 4, with 14 bases in between. In germline, CDR1 is SGHTA, CDR2 FQGNSA. The CDR3 is 17 amino acids. The CDR3 nucleotides read TGTGCCAGCAGCTTAGAGCCGGGAACCTCATATAATTCACCCCTCCACTTT. Translated, it gives CASSLEPGTSYNSPLHF.

There are many counts of this clonotype. The chain is built from TRBV11-3 and TRBJ2-3, with 8 bases aligning to TRBD1. Germline loops: CDR1 SGHNT, CDR2 YENEEA. J was trimmed by 1 base and V by 5 bases; bases with no gene match: 17. This CDR3 contains 19 residues. The CDR3 region is CASSNRGYGRGPGTDTQYF. CDR3 in DNA: TGTGCCAGCAGCAACCGAGGATACGGCAGGGGGCCCGGCACAGATACGCAGTATTTT.

The genes are TRBV5-1 and TRBJ1-5, with 9 bases aligning to TRBD1. The J segment lost 0 bases and the V segment lost 3 bases, leaving 16 bases of the junction unmatched. Germline assignment: CDR1 SGHRS and CDR2 YFSETQ. The CDR3 extends over 20 amino acids. CDR3 bases: TGCGCCAGCAGCTCGTACAGGGGGCTATCACTCCTAGATAGCAATCAGCCCCAGCATTTT. Translating it yields CASSSYRGLSLLDSNQPQHF.

This clonotype was seen a handful of times. The chain recombines TRBV20-1 with TRBJ1-1; D is unclear. V was shortened by 6 bases and J by 2 bases, with 13 bases between the two germline ends. This CDR3 is 13 amino acids long. Germline lookup yields CDR1 DFQATT and CDR2 SNEGSKA (reference sequence). The CDR3 sequence: CSALQAYNTEAFF. The CDR3 bases are TGCAGTGCACTTCAGGCTTATAACACTGAAGCTTTCTTT.

This rearrangement joins TRBV25-1 to TRBJ2-1; a possible D gene is TRBD2 (5 bases). In germline, CDR1 is MGHDK, CDR2 SYGVNS. Deletions cut 8 bases from V and 0 bases from J, with 23 bases between. The CDR3 is 18 amino acids. CDR3 in amino acids: CASGALGSALLSYNEQFF. CDR3 in DNA: TGTGCCAGCGGAGCTTTAGGGAGCGCTCTTCTCTCCTACAATGAGCAGTTCTTC.

This clonotype has ten or more counts. The gene calls are TRBV12-3 or TRBV12-4 and TRBJ1-4; D call uncertain. V lost 7 bases and J 4 bases, leaving 19 bases between the germline ends. The CDR3 runs 16 residues. This chain's CDR3 is CASTGFSGGVNEKLFF. For the CDR3, the DNA is TGTGCCAGCACGGGGTTCTCAGGCGGGGTTAATGAAAAACTGTTTTTT.

In its sample, this clonotype was seen many times. CDR3 coding DNA: TGTGCCAGCAGTGGGGGGGCGATGAACACTGAAGCTTTCTTT. Its protein is CASSGGAMNTEAFF. V is TRBV6-1 and J is TRBJ1-1; possibly TRBD1 for D (6 bases). Looked up from germline, CDR1 is MNHNS and CDR2 is SASEGT. The V end was cut by 4 bases, the J end by 0 bases, with 9 bases between. CDR3 length: 14 amino acids.

This clonotype was seen more than once but under ten times. The J gene is TRBJ1-6, the V gene TRBV3-1; no clear D gene. V lost 1 base, J lost 9 bases, and 7 bases lay in between. Germline values: CDR1 LGHDT, CDR2 YNNKEL (reference sequence). This CDR3 is 13 amino acids long. In DNA, the CDR3 is TGTGCCAGCAGCCAAGGTGGACTTTCACCCCTCCACTTT. It translates to CASSQGGLSPLHF.

This clonotype was recorded only once. This chain uses TRBV28 with TRBJ1-4, with 10 bases identical to TRBD1. Germline V gene data show CDR1 as MDHEN and CDR2 as SYDVKM. Trimming took 5 bases from V and 8 from J; bases not matched to a gene: 11. CDR3 length: 16 residues. CDR3 region: CASSLTLGQGREKLFF. CDR3 nucleotide sequence: TGTGCCAGCAGTCTGACGCTGGGACAGGGGAGGGAAAAACTGTTTTTT.

In its sample, this clonotype was seen many times. The chain links TRBV11-2 to TRBJ1-1; D call uncertain. CDR1 SGHAT and CDR2 FQNNGV come from the germline V gene. The CDR3 has 14 residues. Trimming took off 2 bases at V and 1 base at J, with 8 bases between the two ends. The chain's CDR3 is CASSLSAGNTEAFF. CDR3 DNA sequence: TGTGCCAGCAGCTTATCGGCAGGGAACACTGAAGCTTTCTTT.

The sample holds many counts of this clonotype. This chain connects TRBV20-1 to TRBJ1-4, with 7 nucleotides matching TRBD1. The V gene end was trimmed by 5 bases and the J gene end by 2 bases; junction bases not matched to a gene: 8. Germline V lookup: CDR1 DFQATT, CDR2 SNEGSKA (reference sequence). CDR3 length: 15 residues. CDR3 sequence (DNA): TGCAGTGCTTCCCCCATGGGACAGACTAATGAAAAACTGTTTTTT. It translates to CSASPMGQTNEKLFF.